Listed here is a single T cell receptor (beta chain). The sample is drawn from a study of blood T cell repertoires in COVID-19. CDR1 and CDR2 from the germline V gene are SEHNR and FQNEAQ (reference sequence). CDR3 length: 15 amino acids. Trimming shortened V by 1 base and J by 5 bases, and 14 bases separated the two germline ends. The repertoire was sequenced with immunoSEQ multiplex PCR; TCRdb's copy has only in-frame clones and lacks some. This table holds approximately 170,000 clones, around 91% found once. The chain is built from TRBV7-9 and TRBJ2-5; possible D gene TRBD2, 5 bases. Sequencing used PBMCs or T cells enriched from blood (not recorded which). The TCR comes from a young woman who had recovered from COVID-19. The CDR3 nucleotides read TGTGCCAGCAGCTTAGGAGGTGGGAGCGACGAGACCCAGTACTTC. Its protein product is CASSLGGGSDETQYF.